The sequence of this TCR beta chain was determined in a study of shared clonotypes between healthy human individuals. Whole-study findings and limits: Some naive CD4 clonotypes, 4.5% to 5.5%, turned up in common across a few donors.

For each subset, genomic DNA was distributed in equal portions over several immunoSEQ plates. On sorted subsets, replicate PCRs used about 180 ng DNA, or 25,000 to 35,000 T cell genomes. Profiled with immunoSEQ multiplex PCR; TCRdb holds only in-frame clones, not every one. This repertoire shows approximately 2,000,000 clones, 93% found once; its top ten account for around 1.8%. A note on this clone: Its target is unknown.

CD45RO-negative cells were positively selected for CCR7, leaving out terminally differentiated effector memory CD45RA+ cells. With 2 bases removed from V and 3 bases from J, the gap between germline ends came to 11 bases. CDR1 is GTSNPN and CDR2 is SVGIG in the germline V gene (reference sequence). The CDR3 has 14 residues. This chain joins TRBV30 and TRBJ2-1; D possibly corresponds to TRBD2 (5 bases). The sample taken for sequencing was naive CD8+ T cells from PBMCs. This receptor was obtained from a man aged 18 to 29 in good health. Some clones in this sample may be carry-over from other donors' samples. CDR3 nucleotide sequence: TGTGCCTGGAGTCTGGGCGGGCACTACAATGAGCAGTTCTTC. Protein sequence: CAWSLGGHYNEQFF.